This T cell receptor (beta chain) was sequenced during a study of cytomegalovirus exposure and HLA in healthy donors. For the study at large: Among the roughly 400 genotyped donors, approximately 80% were placed in the Caucasian-associated ancestry cluster.

The study ran its PCR with 60 Vbeta and 13 Jbeta primers. Clones were read by immunoSEQ multiplex PCR, and TCRdb kept only the in-frame ones, dropping some. The data show about 150,000 clones, about 68% seen once. For this clone: The antigen remains undetermined.

Study-level results: For most TCR beta V segments, an earlier analysis put the productive rate at about 90% or about 30% of the time. An analysis was carried out at a later point. It showed that HLA-associated TCR beta chains were more clonally expanded than equally common non-associated chains. Altogether, 160 or so TCR beta chains were recorded as cytomegalovirus-associated.

V lost 7 bases, J lost 4 bases, and 11 bases stayed unmatched. CDR3 length: 15 residues. Per the germline V gene, CDR1 is MRHNA and CDR2 is SNTAGT. The sample consisted of PBMCs. The rearrangement links TRBV6-4 to TRBJ2-5; 8 bases are shared with TRBD2. The sequence came from a man aged 18 to 30 in good health and CMV-seronegative. CDR3 nucleotides: TGTGCCAGCAATCCCAGAGCGGGGGTCGGAGAGACCCAGTACTTC. Its translation is CASNPRAGVGETQYF.